This T cell receptor (beta chain) was captured by sequencing in a study of blood T cell repertoires in COVID-19. Study details: Researchers got acute and convalescent COVID-19 samples from the United States, Italy and Spain. The analysed material was cDNA or gDNA that came from T cells, B-cell-depleted T cells, or PBMCs.

This clone was observed a few times. CDR3 size: 15 residues. After removal of 8 bases from V and 0 bases from J, the junction contained 7 bases not matched to a gene. Germline CDR1 SEHNR, CDR2 FQNEAQ (reference sequence). Authors' analysis steps: Counts of nucleated cells, estimated from reference gene primer amplification, were obtained. Generated by immunoSEQ multiplex PCR, the TCRdb table keeps only in-frame clones and is missing some. Clone size and the V and J calls come from that table; the DNA yielded D and trimming. The sample lists 250,000 to 400,000 clones; about 90% were seen once. This chain links TRBV7-9 with TRBJ2-7; 10 positions agree with TRBD1. Sample: peripheral blood. This TCR was sampled from a woman aged 25 to 39 with COVID-19, enrolled during active disease. The CDR3 here is CASGGQGESSYEQYF. The CDR3 nucleotides are TGTGCCAGCGGCGGACAGGGGGAAAGCTCCTACGAGCAGTACTTC.